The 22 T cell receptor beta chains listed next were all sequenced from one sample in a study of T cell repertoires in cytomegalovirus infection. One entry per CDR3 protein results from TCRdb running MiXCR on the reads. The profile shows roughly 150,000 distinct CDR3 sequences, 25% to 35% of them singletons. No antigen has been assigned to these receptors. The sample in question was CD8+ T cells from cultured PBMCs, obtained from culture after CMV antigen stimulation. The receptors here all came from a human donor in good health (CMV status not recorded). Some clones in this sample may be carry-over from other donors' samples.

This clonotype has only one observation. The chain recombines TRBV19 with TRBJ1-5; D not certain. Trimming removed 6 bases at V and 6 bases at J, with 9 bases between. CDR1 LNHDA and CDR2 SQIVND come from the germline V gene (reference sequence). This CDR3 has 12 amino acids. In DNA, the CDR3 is TGTGCCAGTAGCGAGGGCGGTCAGCCCCAGCATTTT. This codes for CASSEGGQPQHF.

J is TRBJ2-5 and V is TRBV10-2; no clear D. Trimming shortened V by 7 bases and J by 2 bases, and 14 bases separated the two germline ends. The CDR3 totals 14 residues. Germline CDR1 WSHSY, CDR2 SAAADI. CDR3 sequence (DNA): TGCGCCAGCACCAAAGTCGAAGCGCAAGAGACCCAGTACTTC. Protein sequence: CASTKVEAQETQYF.

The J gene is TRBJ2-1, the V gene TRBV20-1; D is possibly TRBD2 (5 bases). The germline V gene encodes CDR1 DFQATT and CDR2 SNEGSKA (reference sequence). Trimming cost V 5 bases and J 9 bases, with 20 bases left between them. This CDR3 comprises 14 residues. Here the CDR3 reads CSARSDFFPSEQFF. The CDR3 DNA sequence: TGCAGTGCTCGCTCGGACTTTTTCCCCTCTGAGCAGTTCTTC.

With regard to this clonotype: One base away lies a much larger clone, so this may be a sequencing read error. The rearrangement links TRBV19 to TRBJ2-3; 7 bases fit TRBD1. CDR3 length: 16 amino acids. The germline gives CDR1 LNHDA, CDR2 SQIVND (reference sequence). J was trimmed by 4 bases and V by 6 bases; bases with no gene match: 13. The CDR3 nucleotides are TGTGCCAGTAGCCCAAGTGAGGGGGCAACGGCAGATACGCAGTATTTT. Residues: CASSPSEGATADTQYF.

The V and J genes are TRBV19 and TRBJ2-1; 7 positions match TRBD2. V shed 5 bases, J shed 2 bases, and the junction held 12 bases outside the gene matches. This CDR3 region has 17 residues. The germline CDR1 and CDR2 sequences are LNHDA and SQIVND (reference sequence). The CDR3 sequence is CASSLLATSSTYNEQFF. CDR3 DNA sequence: TGTGCCAGTAGTCTCCTCGCGACTAGCTCGACCTACAATGAGCAGTTCTTC.

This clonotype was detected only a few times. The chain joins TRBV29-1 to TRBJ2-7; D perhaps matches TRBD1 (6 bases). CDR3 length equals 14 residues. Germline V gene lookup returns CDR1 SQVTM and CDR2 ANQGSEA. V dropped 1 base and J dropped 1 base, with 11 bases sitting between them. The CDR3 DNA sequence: TGCAGCGTTGAAGCACAACAGGGATCCTACGAGCAGTACTTC. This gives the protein CSVEAQQGSYEQYF.

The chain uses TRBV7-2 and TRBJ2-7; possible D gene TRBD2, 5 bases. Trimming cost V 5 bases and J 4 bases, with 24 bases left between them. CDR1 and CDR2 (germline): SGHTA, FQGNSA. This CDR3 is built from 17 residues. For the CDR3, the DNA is TGTGCCAGCAGCCCCCGCGTCGGGGATTACTCTTCATACGAGCAGTACTTC. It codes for CASSPRVGDYSSYEQYF.

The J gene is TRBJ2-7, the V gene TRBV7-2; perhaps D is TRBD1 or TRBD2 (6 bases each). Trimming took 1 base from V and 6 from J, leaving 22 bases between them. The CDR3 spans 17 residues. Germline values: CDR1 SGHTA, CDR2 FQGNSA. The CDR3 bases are TGTGCCAGCAGCTTAGTCCCAGGGGACTCACCCTGGGCCGAGCAGTACTTC. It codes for CASSLVPGDSPWAEQYF.

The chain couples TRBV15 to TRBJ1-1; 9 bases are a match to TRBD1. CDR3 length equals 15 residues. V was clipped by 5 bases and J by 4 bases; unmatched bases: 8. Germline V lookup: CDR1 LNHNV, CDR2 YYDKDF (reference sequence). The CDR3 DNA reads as TGTGCCACCAGCGCCGACAGGGGGATTGGCACTGAAGCTTTCTTT. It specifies CATSADRGIGTEAFF. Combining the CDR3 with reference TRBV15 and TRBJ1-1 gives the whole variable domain DAMVIQNPRYQVTQFGKPVTLSCSQTLNHNVMYWYQQKSSQAPKLLFHYYDKDFNNEADTPDNFQSRRPNTSFCFLDIRSPGLGDTAMYLCATSADRGIGTEAFFGQGTRLTVV.

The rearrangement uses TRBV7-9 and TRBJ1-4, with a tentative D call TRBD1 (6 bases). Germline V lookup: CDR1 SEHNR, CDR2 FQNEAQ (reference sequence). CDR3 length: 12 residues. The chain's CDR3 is CSTSRGNEKLFF. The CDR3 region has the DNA TGTTCGACGAGTAGGGGGAATGAAAAACTGTTTTTT.

DNA for the CDR3: TGTGCCAGCAGCCTGGACCCCGGGGGGGGTGAGCAGTTCTTC. Translating it yields CASSLDPGGGEQFF. J is TRBJ2-1 and V is TRBV7-9; 8 bases map to TRBD2. CDR1 is SEHNR, CDR2 FQNEAQ, per germline (reference sequence). The CDR3 totals 14 residues. V shed 5 bases, J shed 9 bases, and the junction held 9 bases outside the gene matches.

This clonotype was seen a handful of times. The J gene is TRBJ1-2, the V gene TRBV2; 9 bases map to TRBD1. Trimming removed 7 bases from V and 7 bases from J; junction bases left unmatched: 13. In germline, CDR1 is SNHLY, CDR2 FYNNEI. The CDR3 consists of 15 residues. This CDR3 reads CASNRDRAGYTGYTF. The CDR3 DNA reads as TGTGCCAGCAATCGGGACAGGGCAGGGTATACTGGCTACACCTTC.

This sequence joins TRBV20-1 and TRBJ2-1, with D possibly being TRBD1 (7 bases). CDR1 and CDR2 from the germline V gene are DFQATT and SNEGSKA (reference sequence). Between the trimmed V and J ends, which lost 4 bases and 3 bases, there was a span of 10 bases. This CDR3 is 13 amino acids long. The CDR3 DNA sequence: TGCAGTGCTACAGGGGGGAGCTACAATGAGCAGTTCTTC. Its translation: CSATGGSYNEQFF.

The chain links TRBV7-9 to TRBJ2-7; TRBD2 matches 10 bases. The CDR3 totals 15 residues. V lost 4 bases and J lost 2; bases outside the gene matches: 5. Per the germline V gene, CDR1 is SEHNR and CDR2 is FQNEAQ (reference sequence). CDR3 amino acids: CASSSPTSGTYEQYF. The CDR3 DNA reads TGTGCCAGCAGCTCCCCAACTAGCGGGACCTACGAGCAGTACTTC.

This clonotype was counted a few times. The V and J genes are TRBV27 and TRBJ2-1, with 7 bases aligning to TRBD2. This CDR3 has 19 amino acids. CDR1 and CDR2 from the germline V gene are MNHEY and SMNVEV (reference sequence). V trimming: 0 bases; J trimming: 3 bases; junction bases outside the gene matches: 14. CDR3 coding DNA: TGTGCCAGCAGTTTATCGGGGGGGTGGGGGATCTTAAGCTACAATGAGCAGTTCTTC. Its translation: CASSLSGGWGILSYNEQFF.

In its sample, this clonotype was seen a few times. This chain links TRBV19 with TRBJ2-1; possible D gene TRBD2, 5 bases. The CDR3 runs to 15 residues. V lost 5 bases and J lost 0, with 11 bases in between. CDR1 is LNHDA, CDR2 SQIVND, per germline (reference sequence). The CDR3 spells CASSPTSISYNEQFF. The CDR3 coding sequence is TGTGCCAGTAGTCCTACTAGTATCTCCTACAATGAGCAGTTCTTC.

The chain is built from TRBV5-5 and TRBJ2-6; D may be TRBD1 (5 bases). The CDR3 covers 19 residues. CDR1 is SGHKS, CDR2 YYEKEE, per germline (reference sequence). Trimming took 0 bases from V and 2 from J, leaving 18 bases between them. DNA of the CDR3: TGTGCCAGCAGCTTGGATTTGGCCCTAGGGGCGGCTGGGGCCAACGTCCTGACTTTC. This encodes CASSLDLALGAAGANVLTF.

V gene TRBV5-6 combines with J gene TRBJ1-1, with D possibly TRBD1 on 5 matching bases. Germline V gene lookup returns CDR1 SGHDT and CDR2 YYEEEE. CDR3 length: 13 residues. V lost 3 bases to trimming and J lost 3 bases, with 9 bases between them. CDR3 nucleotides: TGTGCCAGCAGCTACGAAGGGGACACTGAAGCTTTCTTT. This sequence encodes CASSYEGDTEAFF.

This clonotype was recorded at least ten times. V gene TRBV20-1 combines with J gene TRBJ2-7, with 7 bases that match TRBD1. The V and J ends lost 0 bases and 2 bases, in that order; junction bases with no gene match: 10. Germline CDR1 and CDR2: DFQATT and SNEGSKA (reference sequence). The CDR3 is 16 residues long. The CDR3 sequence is CSARDVVAGGPYEQYF. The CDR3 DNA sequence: TGCAGTGCTAGAGATGTTGTGGCAGGGGGACCCTACGAGCAGTACTTC.

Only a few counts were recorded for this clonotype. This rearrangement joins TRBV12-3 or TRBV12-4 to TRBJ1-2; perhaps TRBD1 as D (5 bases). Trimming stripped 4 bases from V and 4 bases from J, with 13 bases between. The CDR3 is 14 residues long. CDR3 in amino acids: CASSYGTGAYGYTF. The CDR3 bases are TGTGCCAGCAGTTACGGGACGGGAGCCTATGGCTACACCTTC.

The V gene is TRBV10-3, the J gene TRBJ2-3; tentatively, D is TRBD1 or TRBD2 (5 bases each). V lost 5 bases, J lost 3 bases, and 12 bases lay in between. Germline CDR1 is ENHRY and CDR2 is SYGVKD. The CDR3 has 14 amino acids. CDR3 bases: TGTGCCATCAGTCCCGAGGGGCCGACAGATACGCAGTATTTT. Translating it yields CAISPEGPTDTQYF.

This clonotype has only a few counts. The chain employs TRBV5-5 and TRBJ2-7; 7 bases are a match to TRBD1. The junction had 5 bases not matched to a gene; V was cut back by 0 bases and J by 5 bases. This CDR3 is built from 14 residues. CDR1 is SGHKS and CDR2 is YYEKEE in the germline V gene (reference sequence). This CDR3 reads CASSLGGGPNEQYF. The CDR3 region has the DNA TGTGCCAGCAGCTTGGGAGGGGGCCCCAACGAGCAGTACTTC. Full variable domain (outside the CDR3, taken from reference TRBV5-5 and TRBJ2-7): DAGVTQSPTHLIKTRGQQVTLRCSPISGHKSVSWYQQVLGQGPQFIFQYYEKEERGRGNFPDRFSARQFPNYSSELNVNALLLGDSALYLCASSLGGGPNEQYFGPGTRLTVT.